The 8 T cell receptor beta chains below were found in one sample sequenced in a study of shared clonotypes between healthy human individuals. Clones were sequenced by immunoSEQ multiplex PCR, and TCRdb holds only the in-frame ones, with some missing. Here the sample spans around 1 million clones, around 80% being singletons. Sequencing was carried out using memory CD4+ T cells sorted from blood. Subset meaning: CD45RA-negative fraction. Source of these receptors: a man aged 18 to 35 in good health.

This chain links TRBV15 with TRBJ2-5; D is undetermined. Germline CDR1 LNHNV, CDR2 YYDKDF (reference sequence). CDR3 length: 13 amino acids. Trimming left V 4 bases short and J 0 bases short, with 6 bases between. CDR3 in amino acids: CATSIQHQETQYF. The CDR3 nucleotides are TGTGCCACCAGCATACAGCACCAAGAGACCCAGTACTTC. The whole variable domain, remainder taken from reference TRBV15 and TRBJ2-5, is DAMVIQNPRYQVTQFGKPVTLSCSQTLNHNVMYWYQQKSSQAPKLLFHYYDKDFNNEADTPDNFQSRRPNTSFCFLDIRSPGLGDTAMYLCATSIQHQETQYFGPGTRLLVL.

The table lists this clone with a count of one. This rearrangement joins TRBV7-9 to TRBJ1-3; TRBD1 might be the D (6 bases). Germline values: CDR1 SEHNR, CDR2 FQNEAQ (reference sequence). The CDR3 is 19 amino acids. Trimming removed 1 base from V and 0 bases from J, with 19 bases in between. This CDR3 is CASSLELYIGQSSGNTIYF. The CDR3 coding sequence is TGTGCCAGCAGCTTAGAACTGTATATCGGACAGAGCTCTGGAAACACCATATATTTT.

The chain recombines TRBV7-2 with TRBJ2-3; unclear D gene. This CDR3 is built from 13 residues. Germline V gives CDR1 SGHTA, CDR2 FQGNSA. Trimming shortened V by 3 bases and J by 2 bases, and 6 bases separated the two germline ends. CDR3 DNA sequence: TGTGCCAGCAGCTTTACGCACACAGATACGCAGTATTTT. Translation gives CASSFTHTDTQYF.

The V gene is TRBV6-6, the J gene TRBJ2-7, with no clear D. Germline assignment: CDR1 MNHNY and CDR2 SVGAGI (reference sequence). This CDR3 region has 12 residues. V dropped 5 bases and J dropped 0 bases, with 5 bases sitting between them. CDR3 coding DNA: TGTGCCAGCAGTATGCTCTCCTACGAGCAGTACTTC. It encodes CASSMLSYEQYF.

The chain links TRBV7-9 to TRBJ2-7, with D unclear. The CDR3 is made up of 14 amino acids. The ends were cut back, 0 bases at V and 2 bases at J, with 8 bases in the middle. Per germline, CDR1 SEHNR and CDR2 FQNEAQ (reference sequence). CDR3 DNA sequence: TGTGCCAGCAGCTTAGCCCACAGTCCCTACGAGCAGTACTTC. It codes for CASSLAHSPYEQYF.

CDR3 protein: CASSEAGRGGNQPQHF. CDR3 DNA: TGTGCCAGCAGTGAAGCCGGGAGGGGTGGCAATCAGCCCCAGCATTTT. The gene calls are TRBV6-1 and TRBJ1-5; the D gene is possibly TRBD1 (5 bases). This CDR3 region has 16 residues. V was shortened by 0 bases and J by 2 bases, with 11 bases between the two germline ends. The V gene's germline CDR1 is MNHNS and CDR2 SASEGT.

Comments on this clone: It differs at one base from a far larger clone, so likely a read error. The chain recombines TRBV28 with TRBJ1-2; D is perhaps TRBD1 (5 bases). This CDR3 has 13 residues. The ends were cut back, 5 bases at V and 4 bases at J, with 11 bases in the middle. Germline V gene sequence: CDR1 MDHEN, CDR2 SYDVKM. CDR3 DNA: TGTGCCAGCAGTGCCGGACATGGCTATGGCTACACCTTC. Protein: CASSAGHGYGYTF.

This chain links TRBV6-5 with TRBJ1-1, with D perhaps TRBD1 (5 bases). Germline V CDR1 and CDR2: MNHEY, SVGAGI. The CDR3 spans 15 residues. With 0 bases removed from V and 0 bases from J, the gap between germline ends came to 8 bases. The CDR3 loop reads CASSYSRQMNTEAFF. In DNA form, the CDR3 reads TGTGCCAGCAGTTACTCGAGACAGATGAACACTGAAGCTTTCTTT.